This entry features one TCR beta chain sequence. Its antigen is currently unknown. Because it lacks the conserved phenylalanine or tryptophan at the end, this CDR3 is likely a read error. This sample was taken from a study of cytomegalovirus exposure and HLA in healthy donors. The overall study: Unique TCR beta sequences numbering some 120 million came from roughly 180 million T cells in an earlier analysis.

A multiplex PCR was run with 60 Vbeta primers and 13 Jbeta primers. Sequenced by immunoSEQ multiplex PCR; TCRdb stores in-frame clones only, minus some. The top ten hold roughly 4.9% of the sample, which has approximately 180,000 clones, roughly 76% seen once. V was clipped by 2 bases and J by 9 bases; unmatched bases: 13. The length of the CDR3 is 17 residues. The V gene's germline CDR1 is MGHRA and CDR2 YSYEKL. Study-wide findings and caveats: In a later analysis, DRB1 alleles had the most associated TCRs; HLA-C alleles the fewest. Later work associated roughly 17,000 TCR beta sequences with HLA alleles at 0.05 false discovery rate.

The sequenced sample was PBMCs. The V gene is TRBV4-1, the J gene TRBJ1-6, with 7 bases matching TRBD1. The TCR originated in a woman between 18 and 30 years old in good health and CMV-seropositive. The CDR3 loop is CASSQPAGTERSSPLHL. Here the CDR3 DNA reads TGCGCCAGCAGCCAACCAGCCGGGACAGAACGTAGTTCACCCCTCCACCTT.